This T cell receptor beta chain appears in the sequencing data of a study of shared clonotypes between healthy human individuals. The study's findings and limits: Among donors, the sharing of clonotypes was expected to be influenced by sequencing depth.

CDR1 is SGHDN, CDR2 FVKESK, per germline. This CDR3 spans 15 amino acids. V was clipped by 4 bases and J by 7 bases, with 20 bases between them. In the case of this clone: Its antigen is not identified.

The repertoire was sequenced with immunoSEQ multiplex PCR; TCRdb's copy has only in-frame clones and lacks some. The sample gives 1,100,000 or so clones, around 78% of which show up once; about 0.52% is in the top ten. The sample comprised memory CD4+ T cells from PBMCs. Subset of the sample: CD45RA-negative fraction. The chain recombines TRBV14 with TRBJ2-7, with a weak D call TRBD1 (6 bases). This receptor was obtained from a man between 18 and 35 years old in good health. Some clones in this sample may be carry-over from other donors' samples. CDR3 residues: CASSRLGTDSWEQYF. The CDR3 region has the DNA TGTGCCAGCAGCCGCCTCGGGACGGACAGCTGGGAGCAGTACTTC.